This entry concerns a single T cell receptor beta chain. The antigen remains undetermined. The entry originates in a study of CD8 T cells in Susac syndrome. Study background: The Susac syndrome patients were therapy-naive, on corticosteroids, or on intravenous immunoglobulin alone at blood draw.

0.5 to 1 ug RNA was reverse transcribed with random hexamers. MiXCR, applied by TCRdb to the immunoSEQ multiplex PCR reads, yields one record per CDR3 protein. The sample holds 100,000 to 150,000 distinct CDR3 sequences; around 95% are singletons and the top ten take around 0.2%. The study, taken as a whole, reports: The study recognized that the number of individuals in its TCR sequencing and HLA analysis was relatively small.

The CDR3 covers 15 residues. V usage is TRBV21-1 and J usage is TRBJ2-5; TRBD1 was called by the table and not checked on the DNA. TRBV21-1 counts as a pseudogene. Sequencing was performed on CD8+ T cells from PBMCs. This clonotype was obtained from a human donor with Susac syndrome. CDR3 nucleotide sequence: TGTGCCAGCAGCAAAGCGCGGGACGACAAAGGGACCCAGTACTTC. Translation gives CASSKARDDKGTQYF.